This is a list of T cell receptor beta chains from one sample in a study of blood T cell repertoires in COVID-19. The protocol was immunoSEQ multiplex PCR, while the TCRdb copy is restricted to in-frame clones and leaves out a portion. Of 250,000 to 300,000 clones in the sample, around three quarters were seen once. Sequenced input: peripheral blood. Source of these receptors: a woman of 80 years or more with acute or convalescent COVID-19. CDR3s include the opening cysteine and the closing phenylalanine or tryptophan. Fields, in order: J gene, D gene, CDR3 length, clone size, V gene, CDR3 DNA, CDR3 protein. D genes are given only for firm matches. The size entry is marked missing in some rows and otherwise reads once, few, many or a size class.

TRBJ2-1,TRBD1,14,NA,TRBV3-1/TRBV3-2,TGTGCCAGCAGGAACAGGGGGTCTTACAATGAGCAGTTCTTC,CASRNRGSYNEQFF
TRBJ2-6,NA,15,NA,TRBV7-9,TGTGCCAGCAGCGGGAGGTCTCTGGGGGCCAACGTCCTGACTTTC,CASSGRSLGANVLTF
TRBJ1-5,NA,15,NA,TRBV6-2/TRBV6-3,TGTGCCAGCACCCCCCGACAGCGCCTGAATCAGCCCCAGCATTTT,CASTPRQRLNQPQHF
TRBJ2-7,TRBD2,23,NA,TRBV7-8,TGTGCCAGCAGCCGTGGGGTAGCGGGAGTCCGACTCAATCTCCAAGTCGCCTCCTACGAGCAGTACTTC,CASSRGVAGVRLNLQVASYEQYF
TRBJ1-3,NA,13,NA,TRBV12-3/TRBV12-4,TGTGCCAGCAACAACAGGGCTGGAAACACCATATATTTT,CASNNRAGNTIYF
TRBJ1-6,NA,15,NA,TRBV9,TGTGCCAGCAGCGCGGATACCTCACGGGATTCACCCCTCCACTTT,CASSADTSRDSPLHF
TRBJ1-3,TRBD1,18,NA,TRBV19,TGTGCCAGTAGTATTCGGGCCGTAATCGGGACAGCTGGAAACACCATATATTTT,CASSIRAVIGTAGNTIYF
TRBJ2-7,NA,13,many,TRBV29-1,TGCAGCGTTGAAGACTTACAGGGTGACGAGCAGTACTTC,CSVEDLQGDEQYF
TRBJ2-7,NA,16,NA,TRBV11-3,TGTGCCAGCAGCCCGGATCCTAGCCGCCAAGTTTACGAGCAGTACTTC,CASSPDPSRQVYEQYF
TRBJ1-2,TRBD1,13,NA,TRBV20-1,TGCAGTGCTAGTAGACAGGGGGATCCTGGCTACACCTTC,CSASRQGDPGYTF
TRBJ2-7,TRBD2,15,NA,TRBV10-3,TGTGCCATCAGTGGCGGGACTAGCGGGGCCCACGAGCAGTACTTC,CAISGGTSGAHEQYF
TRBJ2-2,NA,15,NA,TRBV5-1,TGCGCCAGCAGCCGACTAACAGGGGAGGCCGGGGAGCTGTTTTTT,CASSRLTGEAGELFF
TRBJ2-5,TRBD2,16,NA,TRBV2,TGTGCCAGCAACCCGGGACTAGCGGGACTTCAAGAGACCCAGTACTTC,CASNPGLAGLQETQYF
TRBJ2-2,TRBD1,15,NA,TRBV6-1,TGTGCCAGCAGTTTAAAGGGGGCGGACACCGGGGAGCTGTTTTTT,CASSLKGADTGELFF
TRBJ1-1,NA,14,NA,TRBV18,TGTGCCAGCTCACAACAGGGAGGGATCACTGAAGCTTTCTTT,CASSQQGGITEAFF
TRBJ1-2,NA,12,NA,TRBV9,TGTGCCAGCAGCGTAGACAGTTATGGCTACACCTTC,CASSVDSYGYTF
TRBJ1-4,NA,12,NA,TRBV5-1,TGCGCCAGCACCGATCCGGGAGAAAAACTGTTTTTT,CASTDPGEKLFF
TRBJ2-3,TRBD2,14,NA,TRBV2,TGTGCCAGCAGGGGGGCTAGCGGGAGTGATACGCAGTATTTT,CASRGASGSDTQYF
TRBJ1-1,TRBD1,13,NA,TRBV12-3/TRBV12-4,TGTGCCAGCAGGACAGGGTGGGTCGCTGAAGCTTTCTTT,CASRTGWVAEAFF
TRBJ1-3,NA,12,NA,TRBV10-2,TGCGCCAGCAGTGACAGGGGAAACACCATATATTTT,CASSDRGNTIYF
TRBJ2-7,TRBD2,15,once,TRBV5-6,TGTGCCAGCAGCATAGGACTAGCGGCCCTCTACGAGCAGTACTTC,CASSIGLAALYEQYF
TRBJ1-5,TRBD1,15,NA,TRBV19,TGTGCCAGTACCCCAGACAGGGGGGGTTATCAGCCCCAGCATTTT,CASTPDRGGYQPQHF
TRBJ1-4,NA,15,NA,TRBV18,TGTGCCAGCTCACCTCCAACAGGGCTCGGTGAAAAACTGTTTTTT,CASSPPTGLGEKLFF
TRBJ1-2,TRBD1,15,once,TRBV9,TGTGCCAGCAGCGCCCGGACAGGGGGCAACTATGGCTACACCTTC,CASSARTGGNYGYTF
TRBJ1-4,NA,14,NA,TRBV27,TGTGCCAGCAGTTTACTCGGGGTCCGGGAAAAACTGTTTTTT,CASSLLGVREKLFF
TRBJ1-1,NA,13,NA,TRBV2,TGTGCCAGCTCGGTCAACCTGAACACTGAAGCTTTCTTT,CASSVNLNTEAFF
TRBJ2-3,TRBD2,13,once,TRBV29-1,TGCAGCGTTGAACCAGCGGGAGCAGATACGCAGTATTTT,CSVEPAGADTQYF
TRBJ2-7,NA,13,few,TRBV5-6,TGTGCCAGCTCCCAAGGGGGTCTGTACGAGCAGTACTTC,CASSQGGLYEQYF
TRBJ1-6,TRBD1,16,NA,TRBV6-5,TGTGCCAGCAGTTTATCGGACAGGATCTATAATTCACCCCTCCACTTT,CASSLSDRIYNSPLHF
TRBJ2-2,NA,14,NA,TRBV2,TGTGCCAGCAGTGGGCAGGGTTGGACCGGGGAGCTGTTTTTT,CASSGQGWTGELFF
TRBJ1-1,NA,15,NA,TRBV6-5,TGTGCCAGCGTCAAGAATGCGGGGATTCGCCCTGAAGCTTTCTTT,CASVKNAGIRPEAFF
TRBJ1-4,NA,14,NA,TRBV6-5,TGTGCCAGCAGCGCAGGGTCAGGGCCTGAAAAACTGTTTTTT,CASSAGSGPEKLFF
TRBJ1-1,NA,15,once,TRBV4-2,TGTGCCAGCAGCCCCTGGGGAGGGCTGAACACTGAAGCTTTCTTT,CASSPWGGLNTEAFF
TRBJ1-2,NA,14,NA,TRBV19,TGTGCCAGTAGTTTCCTACAGGCACACTATGGCTACACCTTC,CASSFLQAHYGYTF
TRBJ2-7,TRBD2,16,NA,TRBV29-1,TGCAGCGTCCGACCTACTAGCGGGAGTGGCCCCCGCGAGCAGTACTTC,CSVRPTSGSGPREQYF
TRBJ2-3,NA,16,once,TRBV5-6,TGTGCCAGCGGAACCTGGTTGGGGAGTCCAACAGATACGCAGTATTTT,CASGTWLGSPTDTQYF
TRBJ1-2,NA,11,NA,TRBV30,TGTGCCGAGGGGAGGGGAGGGGGCTACACCTTC,CAEGRGGGYTF
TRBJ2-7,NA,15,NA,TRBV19,TGTGCCAGTAGTATAACCCAGGGTAGGTGGAACGAGCAGTACTTC,CASSITQGRWNEQYF
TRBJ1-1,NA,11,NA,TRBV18,TGTGCCAGCTCAAAGGCGGGTGAAGCTTTCTTT,CASSKAGEAFF
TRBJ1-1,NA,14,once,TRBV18,TGTGCCAGCTCGCATACGCGGGGTTTGGGTGAAGCTTTCTTT,CASSHTRGLGEAFF
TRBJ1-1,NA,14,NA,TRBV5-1,TGCGCCAGCAGTGAGTCACCGGGGAGGACTGAAGCTTTCTTT,CASSESPGRTEAFF